Listed below are T cell receptor beta chains from one sample, sequenced in a study of blood T cells in healthy people across ages. One entry per CDR3 protein results from TCRdb running MiXCR on the 5' RACE reads. The profile covers 700,000 or so distinct CDR3 sequences, with around two fifths appearing a single time and around 30% taken by the ten largest. Sample: blood. These receptors all stem from a man aged 80 or over in good health. CDR3s include the opening cysteine and the closing phenylalanine or tryptophan. The order of the fields is J gene, V gene, clone size, D gene, CDR3 protein, CDR3 DNA. A D gene is named only where the DNA matches it firmly. Size tells how often a clone was seen (once, few, many) or the class of an expanded clone, and some rows leave it out.

J: TRBJ2-6
V: TRBV7-2
size: many
D: -
CDR3: CASSLGVPPGGANVLTF
DNA: TGTGCCAGCAGCTTAGGGGTCCCTCCAGGGGGGGCCAACGTCCTGACTTTC

J: TRBJ2-5
V: TRBV20-1
size: -
D: TRBD2
CDR3: CSAGRTSGRGETQYF
DNA: TGCAGTGCTGGGAGGACTAGCGGGAGAGGAGAGACCCAGTACTTC

J: TRBJ1-1
V: TRBV5-1
size: few
D: -
CDR3: CASSLELQRYTEAFF
DNA: TGCGCCAGCAGCTTGGAATTACAGAGATACACTGAAGCTTTCTTT

J: TRBJ2-1
V: TRBV4-2
size: -
D: -
CDR3: CASSLGPRGRPGSYNEQFF
DNA: TGTGCCAGCAGCCTAGGGCCCCGCGGGCGCCCCGGCTCCTACAATGAGCAGTTCTTC

J: TRBJ2-1
V: TRBV4-3
size: -
D: -
CDR3: CASSQLGGRNEQFF
DNA: TGCGCCAGCAGCCAATTGGGGGGGCGAAATGAGCAGTTCTTC

J: TRBJ2-7
V: TRBV20-1
size: many
D: -
CDR3: CSAPAGAVSYEQYF
DNA: TGCAGTGCCCCCGCGGGGGCAGTTTCCTACGAGCAGTACTTC

J: TRBJ2-1
V: TRBV10-3
size: -
D: -
CDR3: CAISSQGNEQFF
DNA: TGTGCCATCAGTAGTCAGGGCAATGAGCAGTTCTTC

J: TRBJ1-6
V: TRBV5-1
size: few
D: -
CDR3: CASSPGQKGFPYNSPLHF
DNA: TGCGCCAGCAGCCCCGGACAGAAGGGCTTCCCCTATAATTCACCCCTCCACTTT

J: TRBJ2-1
V: TRBV5-5
size: -
D: TRBD2
CDR3: CASSLAGPPAEQFF
DNA: TGTGCCAGCAGCTTAGCGGGACCTCCCGCTGAGCAGTTCTTC

J: TRBJ2-5
V: TRBV11-2
size: -
D: -
CDR3: CASSYLRVNRRARETQYF
DNA: TGTGCCAGCAGCTACTTAAGGGTCAACAGGAGAGCGAGGGAGACCCAGTACTTC

J: TRBJ2-7
V: TRBV20-1
size: few
D: TRBD2
CDR3: CSARGLARSAEQYF
DNA: TGCAGTGCTCGAGGACTAGCGCGGTCCGCCGAGCAGTACTTC

J: TRBJ2-3
V: TRBV6-2/TRBV6-3
size: few
D: -
CDR3: CASSYRQGSTDTQYF
DNA: TGTGCCAGCAGTTACCGTCAGGGGAGCACAGATACGCAGTATTTT

J: TRBJ2-1
V: TRBV10-3
size: once
D: TRBD2
CDR3: CATGRLAGLYNEQFF
DNA: TGTGCCACTGGCAGACTAGCGGGGCTTTACAATGAGCAGTTCTTC

J: TRBJ1-1
V: TRBV28
size: -
D: TRBD1
CDR3: CASSFHRGRPEAFF
DNA: TGTGCCAGCAGTTTCCACAGGGGACGACCCGAAGCTTTCTTT

J: TRBJ2-7
V: TRBV27
size: -
D: -
CDR3: CASSWPNSYEQYF
DNA: TGTGCCAGCAGTTGGCCTAACTCCTACGAGCAGTACTTC

J: TRBJ2-1
V: TRBV20-1
size: -
D: TRBD2
CDR3: CSASPSGGARETQFF
DNA: TGCAGTGCTAGCCCTAGCGGGGGGGCCAGAGAGACCCAGTTCTTC

J: TRBJ2-7
V: TRBV6-5
size: few
D: TRBD1
CDR3: CASSYQSGTVSSYEQYF
DNA: TGTGCCAGCAGTTACCAAAGTGGGACAGTCAGCTCCTACGAGCAGTACTTC

J: TRBJ2-4
V: TRBV27
size: -
D: -
CDR3: CASRRTVAKNIQYF
DNA: TGTGCCAGCAGGAGAACAGTAGCCAAAAACATTCAGTACTTC